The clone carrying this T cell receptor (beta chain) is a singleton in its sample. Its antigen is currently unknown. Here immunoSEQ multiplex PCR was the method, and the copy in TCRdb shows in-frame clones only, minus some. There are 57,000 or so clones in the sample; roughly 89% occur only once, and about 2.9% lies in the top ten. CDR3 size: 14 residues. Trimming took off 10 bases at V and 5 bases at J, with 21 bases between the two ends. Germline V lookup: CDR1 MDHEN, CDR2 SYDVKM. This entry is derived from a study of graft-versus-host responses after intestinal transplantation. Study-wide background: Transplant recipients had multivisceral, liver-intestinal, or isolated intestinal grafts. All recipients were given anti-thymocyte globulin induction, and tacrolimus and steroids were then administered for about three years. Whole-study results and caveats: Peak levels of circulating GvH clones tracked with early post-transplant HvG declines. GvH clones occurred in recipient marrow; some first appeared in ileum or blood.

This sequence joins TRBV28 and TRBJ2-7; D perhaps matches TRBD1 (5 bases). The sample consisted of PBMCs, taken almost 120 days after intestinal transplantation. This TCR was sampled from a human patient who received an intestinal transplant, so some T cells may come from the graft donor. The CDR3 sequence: CANPVTQEPHEQYF. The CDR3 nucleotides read TGTGCCAACCCTGTAACACAGGAGCCCCACGAGCAGTACTTC.